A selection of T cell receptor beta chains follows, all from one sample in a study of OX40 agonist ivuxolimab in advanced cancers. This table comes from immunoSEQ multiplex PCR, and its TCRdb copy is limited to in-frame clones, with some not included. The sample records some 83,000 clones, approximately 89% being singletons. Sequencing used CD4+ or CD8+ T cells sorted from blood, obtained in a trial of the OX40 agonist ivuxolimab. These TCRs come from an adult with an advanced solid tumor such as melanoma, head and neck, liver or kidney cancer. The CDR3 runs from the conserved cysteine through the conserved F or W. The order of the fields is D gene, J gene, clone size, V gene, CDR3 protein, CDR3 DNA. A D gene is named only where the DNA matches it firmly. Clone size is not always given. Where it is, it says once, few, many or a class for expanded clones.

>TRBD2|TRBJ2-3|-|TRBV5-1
CASSLGLAGDTQYF
TGCGCCAGCAGCTTGGGACTAGCGGGGGATACGCAGTATTTT
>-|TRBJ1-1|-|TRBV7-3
CASSLLGAVRTGTEAFF
TGTGCCAGCAGCTTACTGGGGGCCGTCAGAACCGGCACTGAAGCTTTCTTT
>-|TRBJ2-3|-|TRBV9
CASSVEGGYTDTQYF
TGTGCCAGCAGCGTAGAAGGCGGTTACACAGATACGCAGTATTTT
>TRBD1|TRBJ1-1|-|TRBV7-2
CASSLSRQGLNTEAFF
TGTGCCAGCAGCTTATCACGACAGGGCTTGAACACTGAAGCTTTCTTT
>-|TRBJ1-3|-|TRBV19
CASSIQGQNSGNTIYF
TGTGCCAGTAGTATCCAGGGGCAAAACTCTGGAAACACCATATATTTT
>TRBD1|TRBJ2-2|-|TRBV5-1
CASSLNRGTGELFF
TGCGCCAGCAGCTTAAACAGGGGAACCGGGGAGCTGTTTTTT
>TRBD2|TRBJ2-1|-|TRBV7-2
CASSSPRLAGGPLDEQFF
TGTGCCAGCAGCTCCCCTCGACTAGCGGGGGGGCCTCTAGATGAGCAGTTCTTC
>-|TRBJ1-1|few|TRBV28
CASSYRAPEAFF
TGTGCCAGCAGCTACAGGGCCCCTGAAGCTTTCTTT
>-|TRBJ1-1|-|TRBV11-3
CANSSQGGARKAFF
TGTGCCAACTCCTCTCAGGGCGGGGCGAGAAAAGCTTTCTTT
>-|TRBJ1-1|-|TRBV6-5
CASSYSGTLNTEAFF
TGTGCCAGCAGTTACTCAGGTACCCTGAACACTGAAGCTTTCTTT
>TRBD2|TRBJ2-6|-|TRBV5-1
CASSFLAGGSGANVLTF
TGCGCCAGCAGCTTCCTAGCGGGGGGATCCGGGGCCAACGTCCTGACTTTC
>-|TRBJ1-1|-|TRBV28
CASNRRNKVNTEAFF
TGTGCCAGCAATCGGCGCAATAAGGTCAACACTGAAGCTTTCTTT
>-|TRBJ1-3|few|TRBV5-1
CASSLITGDTRRGNTIYF
TGCGCCAGCAGCTTGATCACAGGAGACACTAGACGAGGAAACACCATATATTTT
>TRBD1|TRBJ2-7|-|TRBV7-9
CASSLQGAGDEQYF
TGTGCCAGCAGCTTACAGGGGGCAGGAGACGAGCAGTACTTC
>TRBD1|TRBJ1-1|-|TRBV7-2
CASSLESGGRGEAFF
TGTGCCAGCAGCTTAGAGTCAGGGGGCAGAGGTGAAGCTTTCTTT
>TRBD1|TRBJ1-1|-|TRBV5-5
CASNQGGTEAFF
TGTGCCAGCAATCAGGGGGGCACTGAAGCTTTCTTT
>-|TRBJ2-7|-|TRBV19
CASKQTVGSEQYF
TGTGCCAGTAAACAGACAGTGGGCTCCGAGCAGTACTTC
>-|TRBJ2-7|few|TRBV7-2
CASALEFSYEQYF
TGTGCCAGCGCCTTGGAATTCTCCTACGAGCAGTACTTC